A selection of T cell receptor beta chains follows, all from one sample in a study of T cell responses to AZD1222 COVID-19 vaccine. Sequencing was performed with immunoSEQ multiplex PCR; in TCRdb, only in-frame clones are kept and a portion is missing. This table holds fewer than 130,000 clones, around 90% found once. The sample in question was peripheral blood, obtained 28 days after the second AZD1222 dose. The receptors come from an adult who received the AZD1222 COVID-19 vaccine. CDR3s leave out the opening cysteine and the closing phenylalanine or tryptophan.

TRBV5-1	TRBJ2-2	ASTKGQQNTGELF
TRBV3-1/TRBV3-2	TRBJ1-2	ASSPRDRGRGNYGYT
TRBV2	TRBJ1-4	ASSPRATNEKLF
TRBV19	TRBJ2-7	ASSHPGQANYEQY
TRBV2	TRBJ2-5	ASTLGQAGGETQY
TRBV6-5	TRBJ1-5	ASIRDLYNQPQH
TRBV29-1	TRBJ1-2	SVEQTPGTDYGYT
TRBV18	TRBJ2-7	ASSPLSGGPSSYEQY
TRBV6-5	TRBJ1-5	ASRSLTAHQPQH
TRBV4-1	TRBJ2-6	ASSQWTGALSGANVLT
TRBV28	TRBJ1-1	ASSSPKNAGITEAF
TRBV5-1	TRBJ2-5	ASSATGTAKETQY
TRBV7-7	TRBJ2-4	ASSFSIWGSKNIQY
TRBV11-3	TRBJ2-2	ASSLSGSGELF
TRBV9	TRBJ2-1	ASSVASGRINEQF
TRBV28	TRBJ1-6	ASSLENSPLH
TRBV29-1	TRBJ1-1	SVEDGQGTTEAF
TRBV29-1	TRBJ1-5	SVVVGGGDNQPQH
TRBV29-1	TRBJ2-2	SVLTGGGGYLF
TRBV6-6	TRBJ1-2	ASRRDSSPGYT
TRBV4-1	TRBJ2-1	ASSQVPGLAGVSNEQF
TRBV13	TRBJ1-1	ASSLGTGYATEAF
TRBV9	TRBJ1-6	ASSVAKSLQGQSPLH
TRBV2	TRBJ2-5	ASTEGLAGVSETQY
TRBV29-1	TRBJ1-1	SVAGGPNTEAF
TRBV29-1	TRBJ1-1	SANQQWNTEAF
TRBV3-1/TRBV3-2	TRBJ1-2	ASSQVEGGWSGYT
TRBV14	TRBJ1-1	ASSQGQQLGTEAF
TRBV30	TRBJ1-5	AWARDSNQPQH
TRBV7-2	TRBJ1-2	ASSLVVGTNYGYT
TRBV4-1	TRBJ1-1	ASSQEQNTEAF
TRBV11-2	TRBJ2-2	ASSLGGLAGNTGELF
TRBV12-3/TRBV12-4	TRBJ1-2	ASSAGTDYGYT
TRBV19	TRBJ2-3	ASSIAGPDTQY
TRBV6-5	TRBJ1-3	ASSRGTASGNTIY
TRBV6-5	TRBJ2-7	ASSYSNRAGYEQY